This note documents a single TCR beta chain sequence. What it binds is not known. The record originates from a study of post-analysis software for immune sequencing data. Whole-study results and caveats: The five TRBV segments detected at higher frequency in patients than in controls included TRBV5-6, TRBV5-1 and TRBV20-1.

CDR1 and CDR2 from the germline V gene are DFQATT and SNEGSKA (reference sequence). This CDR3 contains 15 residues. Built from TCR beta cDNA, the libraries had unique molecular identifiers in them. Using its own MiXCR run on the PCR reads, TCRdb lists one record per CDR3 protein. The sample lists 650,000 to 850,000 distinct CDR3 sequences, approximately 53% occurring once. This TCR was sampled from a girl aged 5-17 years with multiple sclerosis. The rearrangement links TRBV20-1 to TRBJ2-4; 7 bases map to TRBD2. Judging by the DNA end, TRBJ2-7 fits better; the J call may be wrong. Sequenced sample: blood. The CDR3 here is CSAFRLGGTPYEQYF. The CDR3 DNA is TGCAGTGCTTTTCGGCTCGGGGGGACTCCCTACGAGCAGTACTTC.